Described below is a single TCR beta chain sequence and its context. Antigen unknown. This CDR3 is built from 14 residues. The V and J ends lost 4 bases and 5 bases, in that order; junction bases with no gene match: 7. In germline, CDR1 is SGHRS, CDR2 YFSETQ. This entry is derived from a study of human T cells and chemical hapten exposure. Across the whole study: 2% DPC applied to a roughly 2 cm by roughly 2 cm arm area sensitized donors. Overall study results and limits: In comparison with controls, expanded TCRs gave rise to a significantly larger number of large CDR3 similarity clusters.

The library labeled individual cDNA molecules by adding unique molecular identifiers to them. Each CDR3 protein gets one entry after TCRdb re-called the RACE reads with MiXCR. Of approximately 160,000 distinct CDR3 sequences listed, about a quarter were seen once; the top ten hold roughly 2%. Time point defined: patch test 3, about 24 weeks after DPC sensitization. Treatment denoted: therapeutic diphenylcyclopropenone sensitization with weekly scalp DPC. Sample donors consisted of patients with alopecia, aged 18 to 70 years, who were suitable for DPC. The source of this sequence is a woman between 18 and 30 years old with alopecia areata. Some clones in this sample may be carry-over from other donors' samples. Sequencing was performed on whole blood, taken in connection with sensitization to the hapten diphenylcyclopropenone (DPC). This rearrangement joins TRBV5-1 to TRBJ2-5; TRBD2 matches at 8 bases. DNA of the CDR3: TGCGCCAGCAGCCTCGGGACTAGTCCCGAGACCCAGTACTTC. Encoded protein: CASSLGTSPETQYF.